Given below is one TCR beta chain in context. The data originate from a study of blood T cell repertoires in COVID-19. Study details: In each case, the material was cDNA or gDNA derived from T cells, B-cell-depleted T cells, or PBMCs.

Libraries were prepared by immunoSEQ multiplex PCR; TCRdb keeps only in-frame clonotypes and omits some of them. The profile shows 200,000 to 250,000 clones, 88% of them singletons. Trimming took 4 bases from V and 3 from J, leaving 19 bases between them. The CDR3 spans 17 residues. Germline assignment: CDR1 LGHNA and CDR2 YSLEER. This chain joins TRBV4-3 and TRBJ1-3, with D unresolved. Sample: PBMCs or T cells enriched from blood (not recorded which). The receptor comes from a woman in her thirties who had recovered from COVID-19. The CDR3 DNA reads TGCGCCAGCAGCCCCCGGATGGAGGTTTTGGGTGGAAACACCATATATTTT. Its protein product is CASSPRMEVLGGNTIYF.